This TCR beta chain is drawn from a study of T-cell memory formation after mild COVID-19. This CDR3 region has 17 residues. V shed 5 bases, J shed 6 bases, and the junction held 14 bases outside the gene matches. Germline CDR1 is SGDLS and CDR2 is YYNGEE. From the 5' RACE reads, TCRdb called clonotypes with MiXCR, one entry per CDR3 protein. Here the sample spans approximately 290,000 distinct CDR3 sequences, 15% to 20% being singletons. The gene calls are TRBV9 and TRBJ2-2; 9 nucleotides line up with TRBD1. The receptor's source is a man aged 18 to 29 who had mild COVID-19 (a few samples of this study predate the infection). Cell type and time point are not known. The sequencing input was PBMCs or a T cell subset sorted from them (not recorded which). The chain's CDR3 is CASSRQGDGEYSGELFF. The CDR3 bases are TGTGCCAGCAGTCGACAGGGGGATGGGGAGTATTCCGGGGAGCTGTTTTTT.